The 3 T cell receptor beta chains presented below share a single source sample, sequenced in a study of tumor-infiltrating lymphocytes in primary liver carcinoma. A constant-region primer primed TCR beta cDNA synthesis from 400 to 550 ng of total RNA. Employing slightly modified ARM-PCR, three nested multiplex PCR rounds were run, and these gave rise to the TCR beta libraries. Two initial PCR rounds of about 11 cycles each paired TRBV1-TRBV30 forward primers with a C-beta reverse primer. TCRdb re-analysed the multiplex PCR reads in MiXCR, keeping a single row per CDR3 protein. The sample comprises hundreds of thousands of distinct CDR3 sequences, about three fifths of which are singletons, and more than 15% rests with the top ten. For blood RNA, unsorted whole blood served as the source, and germline DNA was extracted too. The sequenced sample was peripheral blood. These receptors were taken from a woman aged 30 to 39 with primary liver carcinoma and hepatitis B virus infection.

This clonotype was seen repeatedly, ten times or more. V usage is TRBV11-2 and J usage is TRBJ2-1, with 9 positions matching TRBD2. V dropped 4 bases and J dropped 7; count of bases not matched to a gene: 11. Germline V lookup: CDR1 SGHAT, CDR2 FQNNGV. The CDR3 extends over 16 amino acids. CDR3 sequence: CASSSHVAGVRNEQFF. CDR3 in DNA: TGTGCCAGCAGCTCTCACGTAGCGGGAGTGCGGAATGAGCAGTTCTTC.

Note on this clonotype: This clone may be a read error of a much larger clone one base away. The CDR3 carries no conserved terminal phenylalanine or tryptophan, so it likely arises from a read error. The chain couples TRBV10-2 to TRBJ1-5, with D possibly being TRBD1 (5 bases). V lost 8 bases to trimming and J lost 1 base, with 9 bases between them. Germline V gene lookup returns CDR1 WSHSY and CDR2 SAAADI. The CDR3 contains 13 residues. CDR3 nucleotides: TGCGCCAGCTCCCGGGACAGCAATCAGCCCCAGCATCTT. This gives the protein CASSRDSNQPQHL.

Note on this clonotype: The junction shows a germline mismatch at one end, possibly a read error. V is TRBV6-5 and J is TRBJ1-5, with unresolved D. The CDR3 is 9 amino acids. Germline CDR1 reads MNHEY; CDR2 reads SVGAGI. In DNA form, the CDR3 reads TGTGCCAGCAGTCAGCCCCATTATTTT. Translating gives CASSQPHYF.